This T cell receptor (beta chain) was sequenced during a study of blood T cell dynamics during melanoma immunotherapy. The time point here: week 3, after first cycle of checkpoint inhibitor. This CDR3 comprises 15 residues. Germline lookup yields CDR1 MGHDK and CDR2 SYGVNS. Trimming removed 6 bases at V and 2 bases at J, with 15 bases between. Libraries were prepared by immunoSEQ multiplex PCR; TCRdb keeps only in-frame clonotypes and omits some of them. In the table there are around 280 clones, 81% of which are singletons. The material sequenced was cell-free DNA from blood, taken from a patient treated with checkpoint blockade. The V gene is TRBV25-1, the J gene TRBJ2-3; TRBD2 is a possible D gene (6 bases). This TCR was recovered from a human donor with melanoma. This CDR3 reads CASSPRRVSTDTQYF. CDR3 coding DNA: TGTGCCAGCAGCCCAAGGAGGGTGTCCACAGATACGCAGTATTTT.